Presented here are 2 T cell receptor beta chains from one specimen sequenced in a study of early T cells in non-severe SARS-CoV-2 infection. From the 5' RACE reads, TCRdb called clonotypes with MiXCR, one entry per CDR3 protein. Among 55,000 to 70,000 distinct CDR3 sequences, more than 9% were seen once, and the ten largest hold more than 1.5%. The source material was whole blood. These TCRs come from an adult who was a healthcare worker with PCR-confirmed SARS-CoV-2 infection or an uninfected control (not recorded which).

This clonotype came up a few times. Here the CDR3 reads CATMSGGANYGYTF. CDR3 in DNA: TGTGCCACCATGTCAGGGGGAGCTAACTATGGCTACACCTTC. This chain uses TRBV27 with TRBJ1-2, with 7 bases lining up with TRBD1. CDR1 and CDR2 (germline): MNHEY, SMNVEV (reference sequence). J gave up 0 bases and V 10 bases, and 8 bases lay outside the gene matches. The CDR3 runs to 14 residues.

The chain recombines TRBV9 with TRBJ2-3; D unresolved. The CDR3 contains 15 residues. V lost 0 bases and J lost 4, with 12 bases in between. CDR1 SGDLS and CDR2 YYNGEE come from the germline V gene. The CDR3 sequence is CASSVADNLADTQYF. The DNA of the CDR3 is TGTGCCAGCAGCGTAGCGGATAACTTAGCAGATACGCAGTATTTT.